These T cell receptor beta chains were read from a single sample in a study of T cells in Graves' hyperthyroidism and ophthalmopathy. TCRdb reanalysed the multiplex PCR reads using MiXCR and keeps one entry per CDR3 protein. The sample has about 640,000 distinct CDR3 sequences, about 20% seen once. The sequenced sample was blood. These receptors all stem from a young man with Graves' ophthalmopathy. The CDR3 runs from the conserved cysteine through the conserved F or W. D genes are given only for firm matches. Only part of the rows carry a size: once, few, many, or a class if the clone is expanded.

size | J | D | V | CDR3 | DNA
few | TRBJ2-3 | TRBD2 | TRBV7-3 | CASSSKAGATDTQYF | TGTGCCAGCAGCTCCAAAGCGGGAGCCACAGATACGCAGTATTTT
many | TRBJ1-1 | . | TRBV27 | CASSNMVNTEAFF | TGTGCCAGCAGTAACATGGTGAACACTGAAGCTTTCTTT
many | TRBJ2-2 | . | TRBV27 | CASSLPVTGELFF | TGTGCCAGCAGTTTACCCGTCACCGGGGAGCTGTTTTTT
many | TRBJ2-5 | . | TRBV2 | CASSALWAQETQYF | TGTGCCAGCAGCGCACTGTGGGCCCAAGAGACCCAGTACTTC
. | TRBJ2-1 | . | TRBV5-4 | CASSGYGGGISYNEQFF | TGTGCCAGCAGCGGATACGGTGGGGGAATCTCCTACAATGAGCAGTTCTTC
. | TRBJ2-6 | TRBD2 | TRBV7-3 | CASSYPRVGGGSGANVLTF | TGTGCCAGCAGCTACCCCAGGGTGGGGGGGGGATCTGGGGCCAACGTCCTGACTTTC
few | TRBJ2-1 | . | TRBV7-9 | CASSLEGEIFSEQFF | TGTGCCAGCAGCTTAGAAGGGGAGATATTCAGTGAGCAGTTCTTC
few | TRBJ1-1 | . | TRBV11-2 | CASSWSGSTEAFF | TGTGCCAGCAGCTGGAGTGGGAGCACTGAAGCTTTCTTT
few | TRBJ2-1 | TRBD2 | TRBV10-1 | CASSETGLAGALNEQFF | TGCGCCAGCAGTGAGACCGGACTAGCGGGAGCTCTCAATGAGCAGTTCTTC
many | TRBJ2-7 | TRBD2 | TRBV7-3 | CASSLTSGTSYEQYF | TGTGCCAGCAGCTTAACTAGCGGGACCAGCTACGAGCAGTACTTC
many | TRBJ1-3 | . | TRBV6-1 | CASSAVGSGNTIYF | TGTGCCAGCAGTGCCGTGGGTTCTGGAAACACCATATATTTT
many | TRBJ2-6 | . | TRBV2 | CATSSGANVLTF | TGTGCCACCTCCTCTGGGGCCAACGTCCTGACTTTC
many | TRBJ1-1 | . | TRBV7-9 | CASSSFWGDRNTEAFF | TGTGCCAGCAGTTCGTTTTGGGGCGACAGGAACACTGAAGCTTTCTTT
few | TRBJ1-1 | . | TRBV27 | CASSLAPGMNTEAFF | TGTGCCAGCAGTTTAGCACCAGGAATGAACACTGAAGCTTTCTTT
. | TRBJ1-3 | . | TRBV14 | CASSQVISGNTIYF | TGTGCCAGTAGCCAAGTGATCTCTGGAAACACCATATATTTT
. | TRBJ1-5 | TRBD1 | TRBV19 | CASRRTGATSNQPQHF | TGTGCCAGTAGAAGGACAGGGGCCACTTCCAATCAGCCCCAGCATTTT
many | TRBJ2-3 | TRBD2 | TRBV12-3/TRBV12-4 | CASIISGLKDTQYF | TGTGCCAGCATCATATCGGGACTAAAAGATACGCAGTATTTT
. | TRBJ2-5 | TRBD1 | TRBV24-1 | CASSRQGALGETQYF | TGTGCCAGCAGTAGACAGGGGGCGCTTGGTGAGACCCAGTACTTC
. | TRBJ2-3 | . | TRBV19 | CASSRGSGAYTDTQYF | TGTGCCAGTAGTAGGGGTAGCGGAGCCTACACAGATACGCAGTATTTT
many | TRBJ1-2 | . | TRBV30 | CAWDTDRGIYGYTF | TGTGCCTGGGATACTGACCGGGGGATCTATGGCTACACCTTC
few | TRBJ2-7 | TRBD2 | TRBV28 | CASRIAGVLGEQYF | TGTGCCAGCAGGATAGCGGGAGTGTTGGGCGAGCAGTACTTC
. | TRBJ2-2 | . | TRBV18 | CASSPDTQQGAVF | TGTGCCAGCTCACCCGATACTCAACAGGGAGCTGTTTTC
many | TRBJ2-1 | TRBD2 | TRBV7-3 | CASSLLAWTSNEQFF | TGTGCCAGCAGCTTACTAGCTTGGACTAGCAATGAGCAGTTCTTC
. | TRBJ2-1 | TRBD2 | TRBV11-2 | CASSLNLAGELDEQFF | TGTGCCAGCAGCTTAAATCTGGCGGGAGAGTTGGATGAGCAGTTCTTC
. | TRBJ2-7 | TRBD1 | TRBV10-3 | CAITTGTGNEQYF | TGTGCCATCACCACCGGGACAGGGAACGAGCAGTACTTC
many | TRBJ1-3 | . | TRBV3-1 | CASSPLTNPYSGNTIYF | TGTGCCAGCAGCCCCCTGACGAATCCATACTCTGGAAACACCATATATTTT
. | TRBJ2-4 | . | TRBV6-1 | CASSHSGAENIQYF | TGTGCCAGCAGCCACTCGGGGGCCGAAAACATTCAGTACTTC
. | TRBJ2-2 | TRBD1 | TRBV19 | CASSKQGAIGELFF | TGTGCCAGTAGTAAACAGGGGGCAATCGGGGAGCTGTTTTTT
. | TRBJ2-2 | . | TRBV12-3/TRBV12-4 | CASSRYGDGELFF | TGTGCCAGCAGTAGATATGGAGACGGGGAGCTGTTTTTT
few | TRBJ2-7 | TRBD1 | TRBV15 | CATSSGTGVAYEQYF | TGTGCCACCAGCAGTGGGACAGGGGTTGCCTACGAGCAGTACTTC
. | TRBJ2-7 | TRBD1 | TRBV7-2 | CASSSEAGGVYEQYF | TGTGCCAGCAGCTCAGAGGCAGGGGGAGTCTACGAGCAGTACTTC
many | TRBJ1-1 | . | TRBV12-3/TRBV12-4 | CASSRGALEAFF | TGTGCCAGCAGTAGAGGCGCCCTTGAAGCTTTCTTT
many | TRBJ2-1 | . | TRBV3-1 | CASSQGGDSQQFF | TGTGCCAGCAGCCAAGGCGGGGACTCCCAGCAGTTCTTC
. | TRBJ2-1 | TRBD2 | TRBV3-1 | CASSQGASGRTALGEEQFF | TGTGCCAGCAGCCAAGGCGCTAGCGGGAGGACCGCGCTCGGGGAGGAGCAGTTCTTC
many | TRBJ1-3 | . | TRBV11-2 | CASSHDRSGNTIYF | TGTGCCAGCAGCCACGACAGATCTGGAAACACCATATATTTT
many | TRBJ2-7 | TRBD2 | TRBV20-1 | CSAAMGTSFYEQYF | TGCAGTGCTGCCATGGGGACTAGCTTCTACGAGCAGTACTTC
many | TRBJ2-7 | . | TRBV11-2 | CASSLDVVGSSYEQYF | TGTGCCAGCAGCCTTGATGTAGTGGGGAGCTCCTACGAGCAGTACTTC
. | TRBJ2-5 | . | TRBV20-1 | CSVGAGQRETQYF | TGCAGTGTCGGTGCGGGACAGCGAGAGACCCAGTACTTC
. | TRBJ2-1 | TRBD2 | TRBV19 | CASSPSGRNHNEQFF | TGTGCCAGTAGTCCTAGCGGGAGGAACCACAATGAGCAGTTCTTC
many | TRBJ2-1 | . | TRBV5-6 | CASSLVGRTLNDEQFF | TGTGCCAGCAGCTTGGTTGGACGAACCCTGAATGATGAGCAGTTCTTC
many | TRBJ1-5 | . | TRBV6-1 | CASSAGHLYSNQPQHF | TGTGCCAGCAGTGCGGGACACCTCTATAGCAATCAGCCCCAGCATTTT
few | TRBJ2-7 | . | TRBV20-1 | CSAKSPQEQYF | TGCAGTGCTAAATCCCCCCAGGAACAGTACTTC
. | TRBJ2-7 | . | TRBV28 | CASSSPRTYEQYF | TGTGCCAGCAGTTCCCCGAGAACCTACGAGCAGTACTTC
once | TRBJ1-5 | . | TRBV28 | CASSSGKIEPQHF | TGTGCCAGTTCATCAGGGAAAATCGAGCCCCAGCATTTT
. | TRBJ1-2 | . | TRBV29-1 | CSVVPRPDAYGYTF | TGCAGCGTTGTGCCCCGACCTGACGCCTATGGCTACACCTTC
. | TRBJ2-1 | TRBD2 | TRBV7-3 | CASSRSGRAGGNEQFF | TGTGCCAGCAGCCGTAGCGGGAGGGCCGGAGGGAATGAGCAGTTCTTC
many | TRBJ2-7 | . | TRBV11-1 | CASTPRAEGYEQYF | TGTGCCAGCACCCCCCGGGCAGAGGGCTACGAGCAGTACTTC
few | TRBJ2-3 | TRBD1 | TRBV28 | CASSFSLSDRGRTDTQYF | TGTGCCAGCAGTTTTTCCCTTTCGGACAGGGGACGCACAGATACGCAGTATTTT
many | TRBJ2-3 | TRBD2 | TRBV28 | CASSLLSGRASTDTQYF | TGTGCCAGCAGTTTATTGAGCGGGAGGGCTAGCACAGATACGCAGTATTTT
many | TRBJ2-2 | TRBD2 | TRBV11-3 | CASSFGGRDGELFF | TGTGCCAGCAGCTTCGGCGGGAGAGACGGGGAGCTGTTTTTT
. | TRBJ1-3 | . | TRBV5-1 | CASSLDQYSGNTIYF | TGCGCCAGCAGCTTGGACCAGTACTCTGGAAACACCATATATTTT
few | TRBJ2-3 | TRBD2 | TRBV6-2/TRBV6-3 | CASSSDPPGLAGDTLTTDTQYF | TGTGCCAGCAGCTCTGATCCGCCGGGACTAGCGGGGGACACCCTGACCACAGATACGCAGTATTTT
. | TRBJ2-7 | . | TRBV2 | CASRDPGYEQYF | TGTGCCAGCAGGGACCCGGGGTACGAGCAGTACTTC
few | TRBJ2-7 | . | TRBV11-2 | CASSLLSGGNVYEQYF | TGTGCCAGCAGCTTATTGTCCGGCGGGAATGTATACGAGCAGTACTTC
. | TRBJ2-7 | . | TRBV29-1 | CSVAYRAYEQYF | TGCAGCGTTGCTTACAGGGCCTACGAGCAGTACTTC
. | TRBJ2-1 | TRBD2 | TRBV13 | CASSYIAGDEQFF | TGCGCCAGCAGCTATATAGCGGGAGATGAGCAGTTCTTC
. | TRBJ2-3 | TRBD2 | TRBV4-1 | CASSQRTSGFFSTDTQYF | TGCGCCAGCAGCCAAAGGACTAGCGGGTTCTTTAGCACAGATACGCAGTATTTT
. | TRBJ1-5 | . | TRBV28 | CASIPSQGNQPQHF | TGTGCCAGCATTCCCTCTCAGGGCAATCAGCCCCAGCATTTT
many | TRBJ2-2 | . | TRBV28 | CASSTAENTGELFF | TGTGCCAGCAGTACGGCCGAGAACACCGGGGAGCTGTTTTTT